The present entry profiles one T cell receptor (beta chain) with its context. Methods used by the authors: Counts of nucleated cells, estimated from reference gene primer amplification, were obtained. Only in-frame clones appear in the TCRdb table, and some are missing; sequencing was by immunoSEQ multiplex PCR. The DNA gave D and trimming, while V, J and clone size come from that table. This table holds about 130,000 clones, around 81% found once. These data originate in a study of blood T cell repertoires in COVID-19. The CDR3 covers 15 residues. Sequencing was performed on peripheral blood. The V and J genes are TRBV21-1 and TRBJ2-4; the table calls TRBD1, which could not be checked here. TRBV21-1 is noted as a pseudogene. The receptor's source is a woman between 50 and 59 years old with acute or convalescent COVID-19. CDR3 amino acids: CASIGQLLAKNIQYF. The CDR3 region has the DNA TGTGCCAGCATAGGACAGTTACTAGCCAAAAACATTCAGTACTTC.